The sequence of this T cell receptor (beta chain) was determined in a study of blood T cell repertoires in COVID-19. This clone has a single count. The repertoire was sequenced with immunoSEQ multiplex PCR; TCRdb's copy has only in-frame clones and lacks some. This table holds about 70,000 clones, around nine tenths found once. Germline V gives CDR1 MGHRA, CDR2 YSYEKL. This CDR3 comprises 18 residues. V was clipped by 1 base and J by 2 bases; unmatched bases: 5. The source material was peripheral blood. V usage is TRBV4-1 and J usage is TRBJ2-2; 12 nucleotides match TRBD2. This TCR was recovered from a woman aged 18-29 years with acute or convalescent COVID-19. The CDR3 nucleotides read TGCGCCAGCAGCCAAGCCGCACTAGCGGGGGGAAACACCGGGGAGCTGTTTTTT. Its translation is CASSQAALAGGNTGELFF.